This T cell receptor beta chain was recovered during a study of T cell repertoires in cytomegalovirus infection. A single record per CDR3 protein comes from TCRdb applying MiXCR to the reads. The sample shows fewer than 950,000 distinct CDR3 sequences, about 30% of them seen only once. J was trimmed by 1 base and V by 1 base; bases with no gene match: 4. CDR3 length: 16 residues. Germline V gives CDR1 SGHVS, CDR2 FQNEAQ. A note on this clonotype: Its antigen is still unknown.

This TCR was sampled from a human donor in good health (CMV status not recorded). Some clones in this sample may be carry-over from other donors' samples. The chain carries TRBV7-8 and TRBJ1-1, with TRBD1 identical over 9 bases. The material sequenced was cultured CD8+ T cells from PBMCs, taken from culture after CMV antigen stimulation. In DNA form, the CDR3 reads TGTGCCAGCAGCTTAGGGATACAGGGGGCGAACACTGAAGCTTTCTTT. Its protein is CASSLGIQGANTEAFF.